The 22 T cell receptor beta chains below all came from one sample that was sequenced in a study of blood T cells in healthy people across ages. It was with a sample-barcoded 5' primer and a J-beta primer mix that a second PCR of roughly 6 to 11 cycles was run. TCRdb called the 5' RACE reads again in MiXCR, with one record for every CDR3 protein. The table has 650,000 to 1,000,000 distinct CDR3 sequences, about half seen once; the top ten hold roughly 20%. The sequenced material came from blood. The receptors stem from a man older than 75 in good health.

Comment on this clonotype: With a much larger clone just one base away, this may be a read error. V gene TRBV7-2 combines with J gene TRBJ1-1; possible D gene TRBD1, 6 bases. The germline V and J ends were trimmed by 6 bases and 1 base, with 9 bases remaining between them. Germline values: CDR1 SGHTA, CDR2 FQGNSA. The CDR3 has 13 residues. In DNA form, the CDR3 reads TGTGCCAGCAGTGTGACAGGGAACACTGAAGCTTTCTTT. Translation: CASSVTGNTEAFF.

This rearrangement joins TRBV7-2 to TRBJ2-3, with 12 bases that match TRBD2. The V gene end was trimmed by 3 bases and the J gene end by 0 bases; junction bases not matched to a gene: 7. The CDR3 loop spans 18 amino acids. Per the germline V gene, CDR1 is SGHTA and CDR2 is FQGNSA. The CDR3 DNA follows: TGTGCCAGCAGCTTCCGACTAGCGGGAGAGACTAGCACAGATACGCAGTATTTT. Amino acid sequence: CASSFRLAGETSTDTQYF.

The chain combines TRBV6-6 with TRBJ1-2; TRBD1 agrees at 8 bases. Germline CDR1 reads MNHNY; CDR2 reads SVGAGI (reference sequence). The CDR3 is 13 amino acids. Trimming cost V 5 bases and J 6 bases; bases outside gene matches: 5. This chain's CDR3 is CASSAAGGDGYTF. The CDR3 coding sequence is TGTGCCAGCAGTGCGGCAGGGGGCGATGGCTACACCTTC.

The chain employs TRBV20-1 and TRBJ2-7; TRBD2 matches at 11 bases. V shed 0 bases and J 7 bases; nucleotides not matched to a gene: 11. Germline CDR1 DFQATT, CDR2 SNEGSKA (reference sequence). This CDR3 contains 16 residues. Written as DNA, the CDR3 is TGCAGTGCTAGAGAAGCCCTAGCGGGAGGCTACAATGAGCAGTACTTC. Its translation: CSAREALAGGYNEQYF.

This chain's CDR3 is CAFSGTSEYEQYF. CDR3 coding DNA: TGTGCCTTTTCCGGGACTAGTGAGTACGAGCAGTACTTC. The rearrangement joins TRBV30 to TRBJ2-7, with 8 bases aligning to TRBD2. V gave up 7 bases and J gave up 4 bases; unmatched junction bases: 9. The CDR3 length is 13 residues. The germline V gene encodes CDR1 GTSNPN and CDR2 SVGIG (reference sequence).

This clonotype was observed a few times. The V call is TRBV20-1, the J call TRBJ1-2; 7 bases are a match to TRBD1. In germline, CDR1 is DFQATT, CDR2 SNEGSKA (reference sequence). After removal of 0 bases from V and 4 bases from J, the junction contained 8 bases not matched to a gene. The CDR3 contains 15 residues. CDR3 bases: TGCAGTGCTAGAGATCAACAGGGGCTCGGCTATGGCTACACCTTC. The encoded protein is CSARDQQGLGYGYTF.

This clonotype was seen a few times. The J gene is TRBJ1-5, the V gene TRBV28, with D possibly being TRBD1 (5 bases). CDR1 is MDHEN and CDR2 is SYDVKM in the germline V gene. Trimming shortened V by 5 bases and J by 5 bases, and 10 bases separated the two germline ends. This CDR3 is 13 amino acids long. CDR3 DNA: TGTGCCAGCAGTGTAGGGGAACATCAGCCCCAGCATTTT. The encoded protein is CASSVGEHQPQHF.

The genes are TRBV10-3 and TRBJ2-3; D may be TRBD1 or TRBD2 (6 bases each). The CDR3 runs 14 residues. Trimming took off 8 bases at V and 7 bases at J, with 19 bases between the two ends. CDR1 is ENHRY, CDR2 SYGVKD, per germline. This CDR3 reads CAIEAGGTLNTQYF. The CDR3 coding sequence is TGTGCCATCGAGGCCGGGGGCACGCTTAATACGCAGTATTTT.

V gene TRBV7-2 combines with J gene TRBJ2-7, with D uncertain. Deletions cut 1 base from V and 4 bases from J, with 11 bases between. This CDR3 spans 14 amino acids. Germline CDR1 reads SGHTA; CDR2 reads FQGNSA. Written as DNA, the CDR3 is TGTGCCAGCAGCTTAGGACTTTTAGTTTACGAGCAGTACTTC. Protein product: CASSLGLLVYEQYF.

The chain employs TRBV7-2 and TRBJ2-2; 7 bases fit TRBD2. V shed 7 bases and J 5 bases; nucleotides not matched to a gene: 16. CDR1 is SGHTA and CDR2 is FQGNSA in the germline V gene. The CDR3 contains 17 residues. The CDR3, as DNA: TGTGCCAGCACCCCTCGGGGTGCGGGAGTTCGGACCGGGGAGCTGTTTTTT. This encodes CASTPRGAGVRTGELFF.

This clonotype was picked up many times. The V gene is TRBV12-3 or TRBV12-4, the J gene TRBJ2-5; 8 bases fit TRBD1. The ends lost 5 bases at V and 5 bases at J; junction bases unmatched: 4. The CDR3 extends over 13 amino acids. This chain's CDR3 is CASSPRGPETQYF. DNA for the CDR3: TGTGCCAGCAGTCCCAGGGGGCCGGAGACCCAGTACTTC.

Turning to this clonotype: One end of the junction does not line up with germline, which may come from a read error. Here the CDR3 reads CASSPIAGNSYVQYF. The CDR3 DNA follows: TGTGCCAGCAGTCCCATAGCGGGAAACTCCTACGTGCAGTACTTC. V usage is TRBV12-3 or TRBV12-4 and J usage is TRBJ2-7; 8 bases align to TRBD2. The CDR3 length is 15 residues.

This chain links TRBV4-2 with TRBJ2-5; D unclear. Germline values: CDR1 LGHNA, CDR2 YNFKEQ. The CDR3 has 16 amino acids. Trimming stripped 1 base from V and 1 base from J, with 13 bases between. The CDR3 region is CASSQGPSGLQETQYF. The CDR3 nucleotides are TGTGCCAGCAGCCAAGGTCCCTCGGGCCTCCAAGAGACCCAGTACTTC.

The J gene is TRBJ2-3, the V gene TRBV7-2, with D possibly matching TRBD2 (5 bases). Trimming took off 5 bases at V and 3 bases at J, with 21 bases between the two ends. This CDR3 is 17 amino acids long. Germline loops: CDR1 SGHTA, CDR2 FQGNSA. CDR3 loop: CASSPPRGGPRTDTQYF. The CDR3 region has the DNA TGTGCCAGCAGCCCCCCCCGTGGCGGGCCTCGAACAGATACGCAGTATTTT.

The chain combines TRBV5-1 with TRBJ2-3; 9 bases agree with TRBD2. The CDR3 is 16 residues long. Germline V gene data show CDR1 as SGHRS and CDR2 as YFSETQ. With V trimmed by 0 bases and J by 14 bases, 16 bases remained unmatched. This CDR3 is CASSLDSGSKGRYAYF. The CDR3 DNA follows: TGCGCCAGCAGCTTGGATAGCGGGAGCAAGGGGAGATACGCGTATTTT. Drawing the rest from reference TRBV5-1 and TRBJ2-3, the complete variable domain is KAGVTQTPRYLIKTRGQQVTLSCSPISGHRSVSWYQQTPGQGLQFLFEYFSETQRNKGNFPGRFSGRQFSNSRSEMNVSTLELGDSALYLCASSLDSGSKGRYAYFGPGTRLTVL.

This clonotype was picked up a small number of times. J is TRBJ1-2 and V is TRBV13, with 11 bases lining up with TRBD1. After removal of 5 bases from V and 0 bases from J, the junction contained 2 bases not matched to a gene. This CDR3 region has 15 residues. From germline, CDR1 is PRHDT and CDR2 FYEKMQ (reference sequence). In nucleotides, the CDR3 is TGTGCCAGCAGCAAGGGACAGGGGGCTAACTATGGCTACACCTTC. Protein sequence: CASSKGQGANYGYTF.

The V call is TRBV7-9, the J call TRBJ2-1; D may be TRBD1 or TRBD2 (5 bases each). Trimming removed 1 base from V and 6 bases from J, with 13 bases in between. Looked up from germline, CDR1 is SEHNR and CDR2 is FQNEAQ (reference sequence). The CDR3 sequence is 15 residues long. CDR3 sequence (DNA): TGTGCCAGCAGCTTAGTAACGGGACGGGTCAATGAGCAGTTCTTC. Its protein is CASSLVTGRVNEQFF.

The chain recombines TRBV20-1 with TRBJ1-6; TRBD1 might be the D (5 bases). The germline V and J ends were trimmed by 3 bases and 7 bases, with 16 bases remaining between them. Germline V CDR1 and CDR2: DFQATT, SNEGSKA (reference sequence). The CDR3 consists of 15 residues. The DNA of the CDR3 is TGCAGTGCTAGTATGAGAGGGGCTCCGAATTCACCCCTCCACTTT. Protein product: CSASMRGAPNSPLHF.

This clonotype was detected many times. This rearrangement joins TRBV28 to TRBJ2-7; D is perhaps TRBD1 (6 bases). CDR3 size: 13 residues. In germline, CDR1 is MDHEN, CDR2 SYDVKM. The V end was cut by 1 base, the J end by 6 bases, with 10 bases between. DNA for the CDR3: TGTGCCAGCAGTTTATTACAGGGTTCCGAGCAGTACTTC. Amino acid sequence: CASSLLQGSEQYF.

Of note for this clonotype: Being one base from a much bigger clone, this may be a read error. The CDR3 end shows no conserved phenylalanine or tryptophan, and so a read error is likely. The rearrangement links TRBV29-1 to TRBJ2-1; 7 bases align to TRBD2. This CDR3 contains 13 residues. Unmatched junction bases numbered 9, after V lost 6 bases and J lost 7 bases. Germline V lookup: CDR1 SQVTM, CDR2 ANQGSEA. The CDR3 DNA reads TGCAGCGTGGGGGGGTCCCCCGGGAATGAGCAGTTCCTC. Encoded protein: CSVGGSPGNEQFL.

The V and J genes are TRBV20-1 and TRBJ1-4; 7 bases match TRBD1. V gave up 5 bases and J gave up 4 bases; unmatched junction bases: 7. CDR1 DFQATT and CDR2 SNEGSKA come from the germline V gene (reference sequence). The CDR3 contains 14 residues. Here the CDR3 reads CSASGGVSNEKLFF. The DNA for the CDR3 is TGCAGTGCTTCAGGGGGGGTTAGTAATGAAAAACTGTTTTTT.

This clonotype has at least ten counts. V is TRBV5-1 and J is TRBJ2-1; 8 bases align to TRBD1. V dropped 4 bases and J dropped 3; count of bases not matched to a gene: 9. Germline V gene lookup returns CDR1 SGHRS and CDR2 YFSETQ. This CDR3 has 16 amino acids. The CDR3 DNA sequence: TGCGCCAGCAGCAGATATGACAGGGGATACTACAATGAGCAGTTCTTC. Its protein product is CASSRYDRGYYNEQFF.